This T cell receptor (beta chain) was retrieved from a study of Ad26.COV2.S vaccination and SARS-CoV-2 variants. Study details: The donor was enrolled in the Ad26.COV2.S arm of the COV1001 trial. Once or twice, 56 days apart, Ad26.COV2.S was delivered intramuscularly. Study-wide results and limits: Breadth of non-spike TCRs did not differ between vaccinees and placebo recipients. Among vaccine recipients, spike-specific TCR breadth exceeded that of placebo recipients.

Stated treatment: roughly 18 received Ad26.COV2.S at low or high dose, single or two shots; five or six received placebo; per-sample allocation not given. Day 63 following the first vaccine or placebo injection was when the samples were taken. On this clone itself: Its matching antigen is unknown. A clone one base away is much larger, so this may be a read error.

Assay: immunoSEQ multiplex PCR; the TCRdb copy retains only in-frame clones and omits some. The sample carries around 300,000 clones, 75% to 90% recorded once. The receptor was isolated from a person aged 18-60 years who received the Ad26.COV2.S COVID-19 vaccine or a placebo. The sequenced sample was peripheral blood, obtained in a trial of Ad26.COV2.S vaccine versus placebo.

CDR3 nucleotides: TGTGCCAGCAGCTCCCGACAGTCCTACGAGCAGTACTTC. This translates into CASSSRQSYEQYF. The chain recombines TRBV7-2 with TRBJ2-7; D may be TRBD1 (5 bases). V gave up 4 bases and J gave up 1 base, with 8 bases separating them. Germline V gene sequence: CDR1 SGHTA, CDR2 FQGNSA. There are 13 residues in the CDR3.